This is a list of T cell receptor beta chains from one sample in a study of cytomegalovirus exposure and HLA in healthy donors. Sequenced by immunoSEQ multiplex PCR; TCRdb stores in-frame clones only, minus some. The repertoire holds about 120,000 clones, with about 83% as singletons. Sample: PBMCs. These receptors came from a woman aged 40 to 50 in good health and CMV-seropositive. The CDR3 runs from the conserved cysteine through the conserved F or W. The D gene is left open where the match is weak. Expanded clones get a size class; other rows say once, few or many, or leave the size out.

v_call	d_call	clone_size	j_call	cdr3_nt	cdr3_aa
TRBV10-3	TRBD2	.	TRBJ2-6	TGTGCCATCAGTGGCCCGGGGGGACGACTTGGGGCCAACGTCCTGACTTTC	CAISGPGGRLGANVLTF
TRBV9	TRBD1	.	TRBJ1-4	TGTGCCAGCAGCGCTCGGACAGGGGTCGGTGAAAAACTGTTTTTT	CASSARTGVGEKLFF
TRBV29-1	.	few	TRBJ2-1	TGCAGCGTTGTACCGGGAAACAATGAGCAGTTCTTC	CSVVPGNNEQFF
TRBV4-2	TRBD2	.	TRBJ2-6	TGTGCCAGCAGCCGTGGGAGGGGCCGCACCAACTCTGGGGCCAACGTCCTGACTTTC	CASSRGRGRTNSGANVLTF
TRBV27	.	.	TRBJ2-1	TGTGCCAGCAGTTTAGTCCGGGATTTCTACAATGAGCAGTTCTTC	CASSLVRDFYNEQFF
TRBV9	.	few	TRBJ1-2	TGTGCCAGCAGCGCCCCTGCTAACTATGGCTACACCTTC	CASSAPANYGYTF
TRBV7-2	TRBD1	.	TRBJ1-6	TGTGCCAGCAGCTTAATCACAGGGGGCCCCCTCCACTTT	CASSLITGGPLHF
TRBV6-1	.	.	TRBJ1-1	TGTGCCAGCAGCCAACGGGGTGGACTTGAAGCTTTCTTT	CASSQRGGLEAFF
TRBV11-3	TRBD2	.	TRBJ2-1	TGTGCCAGCAGCCCTCGGATGGCGGGAGCATACAATGAGCAGTTCTTC	CASSPRMAGAYNEQFF
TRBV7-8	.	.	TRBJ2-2	TGTGCCAGCAGCCCCGGGATCACCGGGGAGCTGTTTTTT	CASSPGITGELFF
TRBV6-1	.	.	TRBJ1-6	TGTGCCAGCAGTGAAGCGAACAGTTCCAATTCACCCCTCCACTTT	CASSEANSSNSPLHF
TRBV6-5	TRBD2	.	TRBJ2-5	TGTGCCAGCACCCCGGCTAGCGGGGGCCAAGAGACCCAGTACTTC	CASTPASGGQETQYF
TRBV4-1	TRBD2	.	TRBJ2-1	TGCGCCAGCAGCTTTAGCGGGAGCTCCTACAATGAGCAGTTCTTC	CASSFSGSSYNEQFF
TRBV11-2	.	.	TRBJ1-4	TGTGCCAGCAGCTTGGGCAGGGGTAATGAAAAACTGTTTTTT	CASSLGRGNEKLFF
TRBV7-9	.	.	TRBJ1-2	TGTGCCAGCAGCCCGGGCCAGGACAGTAACAACTATGGCTACACCTTC	CASSPGQDSNNYGYTF
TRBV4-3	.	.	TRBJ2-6	TGCGCCAGCAGCCAAGGGGAGGGGGGCTCTGGGGCCAACGTCCTGACTTTC	CASSQGEGGSGANVLTF
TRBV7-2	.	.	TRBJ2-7	TGTGCCAGCAGCCCCAACTACGAGCAGTACTTC	CASSPNYEQYF
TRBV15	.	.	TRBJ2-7	TGTGCCACCAGCAGACAGACAGGTACCTACGAGCAGTACTTC	CATSRQTGTYEQYF
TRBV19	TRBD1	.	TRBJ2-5	TGTGCCAGCGGAGAGGGGGCTAAGTACTTC	CASGEGAKYF
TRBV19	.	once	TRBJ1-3	TGTGCCAGTAGTTTGGTGAGCTCTGGAAACACCATATATTTT	CASSLVSSGNTIYF
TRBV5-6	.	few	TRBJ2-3	TGTGCCAGCAGCTTAGACAGATACACAGATACGCAGTATTTT	CASSLDRYTDTQYF
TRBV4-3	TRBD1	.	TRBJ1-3	TGCGCCAGCAGCCAAGGACAGGGAACAGGAAACACCATATATTTT	CASSQGQGTGNTIYF
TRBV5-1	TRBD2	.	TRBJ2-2	TGCGCCAGCAGCTTGACGGCGGGGGGCACCGGGGAGCTGTTTTTT	CASSLTAGGTGELFF
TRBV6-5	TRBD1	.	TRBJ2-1	TGTGCCAGCAGCCGCGGACAGGGGAAGGTGAATGAGCAGTTCTTC	CASSRGQGKVNEQFF
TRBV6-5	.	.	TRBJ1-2	TGTGCCAGCAGTATTCAGGGGAACTATGGCTACACCTTC	CASSIQGNYGYTF
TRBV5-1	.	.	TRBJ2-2	TGCGCCAGCAGCTGGGCCCAGGGGAACACCGGGGAGCTGTTTTTT	CASSWAQGNTGELFF
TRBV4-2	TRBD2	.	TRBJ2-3	TGTGCCAGCAGCCAAGAAGGAAATGGAGCGGGGGCGGGTACGCAGTATTTT	CASSQEGNGAGAGTQYF
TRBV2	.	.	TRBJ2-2	TGTGCCAGCACGGGTGCCGGGGAGCTGTTTTTT	CASTGAGELFF
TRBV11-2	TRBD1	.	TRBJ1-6	TGTGCCAGCAGCTTAGCGGGGGGCCCCTCGGGACAGGCTAATTCACCCCTCCACTTT	CASSLAGGPSGQANSPLHF
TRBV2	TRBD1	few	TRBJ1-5	TGTGCCAGCAGTAGGGACAGTCCTGGTAACCAGCATTTT	CASSRDSPGNQHF
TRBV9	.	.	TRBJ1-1	TGTGCCAGCAGCGTAGGATGGGGGAGGGGCGCGTACACTGAAGCTTTCTTT	CASSVGWGRGAYTEAFF
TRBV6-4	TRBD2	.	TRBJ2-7	TGTGCCAGCAGTGGCTGGGAGGGCTACGAGCAGTACTTC	CASSGWEGYEQYF
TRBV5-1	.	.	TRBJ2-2	TGCGCCAGCAGCTCGATGGGACTGGACACCGGGGAGCTGTTTTTT	CASSSMGLDTGELFF
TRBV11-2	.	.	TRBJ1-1	TGTGCCAGCAGCCCAGACATATCGAACACTGAAGCTTTCTTT	CASSPDISNTEAFF
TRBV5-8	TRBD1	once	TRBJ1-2	TGTGCCAGCAGCTTGGGGGACAGGGTGAGAGGCTACACCTTC	CASSLGDRVRGYTF
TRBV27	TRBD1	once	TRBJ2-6	TGTGCCAGCAGTTTGACAGGGGGCGCGTGGGGGGCCAACGTCCTGACTTTC	CASSLTGGAWGANVLTF
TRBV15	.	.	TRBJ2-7	TGTGCCACCAGCAGGGGGGGGACACCTCGCTACGAGCAGTACTTC	CATSRGGTPRYEQYF
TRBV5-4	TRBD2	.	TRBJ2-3	TGTGCCAGCAGCTTGGATACGGGGGGGGCAGAAGATACGCAGTATTTT	CASSLDTGGAEDTQYF
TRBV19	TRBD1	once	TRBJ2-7	TGTGCCAGTAGTTTGGGACAGGGACTCGTCGAGCAGTACTTC	CASSLGQGLVEQYF
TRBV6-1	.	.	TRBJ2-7	TGTGCCAGCAGTGAAGTGGGCAGAAGCTCCTACGAGCAGTACTTC	CASSEVGRSSYEQYF
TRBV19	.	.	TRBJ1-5	TGTGCCAGTAGCACCTTAGGGGCGAATCAGCCCCAGCATTTT	CASSTLGANQPQHF
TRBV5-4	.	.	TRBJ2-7	TGTGCCAGCAGCTTGGCGGGGATCTCCTACGAGCAGTACTTC	CASSLAGISYEQYF
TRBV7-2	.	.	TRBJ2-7	TGTGCCAGCAGCTTAATCACAGCGGCCTACGAGCAGTACTTC	CASSLITAAYEQYF
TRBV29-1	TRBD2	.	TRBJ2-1	TGCAGCGCTGAGACTAGCGGGGGGTCTGAGCAGTTCTTC	CSAETSGGSEQFF
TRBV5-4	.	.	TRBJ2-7	TGTGCCAGCAGCATCCAGACTAGGCCTGACGAGCAGTACTTC	CASSIQTRPDEQYF
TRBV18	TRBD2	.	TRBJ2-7	TGTGCCAGCTCACCGACTAGCGGGGCCTCTCTCGAGCAGTACTTC	CASSPTSGASLEQYF
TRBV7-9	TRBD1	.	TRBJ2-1	TGTGCCAGCAGCTTGGACAGGGGGCTCAATGAGCAGTTCTTC	CASSLDRGLNEQFF